This T cell receptor beta chain was retrieved from a study of shared T cell receptors in the human thymus. Germline V gene lookup returns CDR1 SGDLS and CDR2 YYNGEE. This CDR3 is 14 amino acids long. The J segment lost 7 bases and the V segment lost 5 bases, leaving 7 bases of the junction unmatched. TCRdb's copy holds only in-frame clones and misses some; the assay was immunoSEQ multiplex PCR. In the table there are 450,000 to 650,000 clones, approximately 80% of which are singletons. Another study also made use of these data, one on human thymus T cells.

This clonotype was obtained from a boy in the first two years of life with a congenital heart defect. The source material was thymocytes. V gene TRBV9 combines with J gene TRBJ2-7; TRBD2 matches 12 bases. CDR3 in DNA: TGTGCCAGCAGACCACTAGCGGGAGGATCGGAGCAGTACTTC. This gives the protein CASRPLAGGSEQYF.